This T cell receptor beta chain stems from a study of blood T cells in healthy people across ages. Each sample yielded at least 6.5 million isolated PBMCs. Study-wide results and limits: Greater diversity and more naive CD4+ cells were seen in long-lived donors than in aged donors. Naive and antigen-experienced cells were not separated, limiting conclusive comparison.

This clonotype was counted between two and nine times. The antigen remains undetermined. With a J-beta primer mix and a sample-barcoded 5' primer, a second PCR ran about 7 to 12 cycles. Researchers report that a template-switch adaptor with 12 random nucleotides tagged each cDNA molecule. TCRdb reanalysed the 5' RACE reads using MiXCR and keeps one entry per CDR3 protein. The data contain 1.5 million to 2 million distinct CDR3 sequences, roughly 50% of them singletons. This clonotype was sampled from a woman in her forties in good health. The sample was blood.

Here the CDR3 DNA reads TGCAGTGCCGGAGGGGACACCATAAACATTCAGTACTTC. Protein: CSAGGDTINIQYF. The chain is built from TRBV20-1 and TRBJ2-4; D may correspond to TRBD1 or TRBD2 (6 bases each). Germline-derived CDR1 and CDR2 are DFQATT and SNEGSKA (reference sequence). Between the trimmed V and J ends, which lost 6 bases and 6 bases, there was a span of 15 bases. The CDR3 extends over 13 amino acids.